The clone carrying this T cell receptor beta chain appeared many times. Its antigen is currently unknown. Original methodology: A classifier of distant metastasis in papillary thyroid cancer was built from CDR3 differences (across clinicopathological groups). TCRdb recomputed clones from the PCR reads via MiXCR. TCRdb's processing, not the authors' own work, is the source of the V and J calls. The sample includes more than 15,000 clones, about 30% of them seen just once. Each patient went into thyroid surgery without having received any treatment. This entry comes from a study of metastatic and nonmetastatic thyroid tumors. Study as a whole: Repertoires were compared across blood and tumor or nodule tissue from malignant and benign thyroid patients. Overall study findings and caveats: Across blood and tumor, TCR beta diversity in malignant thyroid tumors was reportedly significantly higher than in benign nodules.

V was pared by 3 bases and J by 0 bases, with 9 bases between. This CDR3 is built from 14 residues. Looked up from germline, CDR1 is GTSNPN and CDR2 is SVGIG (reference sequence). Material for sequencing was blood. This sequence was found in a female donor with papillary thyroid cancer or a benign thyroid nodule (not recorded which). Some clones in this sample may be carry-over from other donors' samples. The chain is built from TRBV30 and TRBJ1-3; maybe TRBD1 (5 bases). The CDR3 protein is CAWSVGTSGNTIYF. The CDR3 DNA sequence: TGTGCCTGGAGCGTAGGGACCTCTGGAAACACCATATATTTT.